This is a list of T cell receptor beta chains from one sample in a study of T-cell memory formation after mild COVID-19. TCRdb used MiXCR to reprocess the 5' RACE reads, holding one entry per CDR3 protein. Among 180,000 or so distinct CDR3 sequences, around a tenth were seen once, and the ten largest hold approximately 3.8%. The sample comprised PBMCs or a T cell subset sorted from them (not recorded which). These receptors were taken from a man aged 18 to 29 who had mild COVID-19 (a few samples of this study predate the infection). Cell type and time point are not known. Both conserved end residues are part of each CDR3. The D gene is left open where the match is weak. Clone size is given for some rows only: seen once, a few or many times, or a class if the clone is expanded.

cdr3_aa cdr3_nt clone_size j_call d_call v_call
CSVGGVDGYTF TGCAGCGTTGGCGGGGTGGATGGCTACACCTTC few TRBJ1-2 - TRBV29-1
CSACRGGTGNQPQHF TGCAGTGCTTGCCGCGGGGGTACCGGCAATCAGCCCCAGCATTTT - TRBJ1-5 - TRBV20-1
CASSLGQGSGFGQFF TGTGCCAGCAGTCTAGGACAGGGCTCAGGGTTTGGGCAGTTCTTC few TRBJ2-1 TRBD1 TRBV28
CASSKGHNGNTDTQYF TGCGCCAGCAGCAAAGGACACAACGGGAACACAGATACGCAGTATTTT few TRBJ2-3 - TRBV4-3
CSARKSTEAFF TGCAGTGCTAGGAAAAGTACTGAAGCTTTCTTT many TRBJ1-1 - TRBV20-1
CASSLGWGEATEAFF TGTGCCAGCAGCTTAGGATGGGGGGAGGCCACTGAAGCTTTCTTT - TRBJ1-1 - TRBV7-8
CASSHPRTQNTEAFF TGTGCCAGCAGCCACCCTCGGACTCAGAACACTGAAGCTTTCTTT few TRBJ1-1 - TRBV6-2/TRBV6-3
CASSASGHPNTEAFF TGTGCCAGCTCAGCCTCGGGACACCCGAACACTGAAGCTTTCTTT - TRBJ1-1 - TRBV18
CASSLAPSYNEQFF TGTGCCAGCAGCTTAGCCCCTTCCTACAATGAGCAGTTCTTC many TRBJ2-1 - TRBV7-2
CASSEGQTQYF TGTGCCAGCAGCGAGGGACAGACCCAGTACTTC - TRBJ2-5 - TRBV7-9
CASSLGGYSGNTIYF TGTGCCAGCAGCTTAGGGGGGTACTCTGGAAACACCATATATTTT many TRBJ1-3 - TRBV7-9
CASQTILGYTF TGTGCCAGCCAAACCATCCTAGGCTACACCTTC - TRBJ1-2 - TRBV25-1
CASSQTGDTEAFF TGCGCCAGCAGCCAGACAGGAGACACTGAAGCTTTCTTT many TRBJ1-1 - TRBV5-1
CASSVGGPHEQYF TGTGCCAGCAGCGTAGGGGGGCCCCACGAGCAGTACTTC - TRBJ2-7 - TRBV9
CASSQDSYRNNEQFF TGTGCCAGCAGCCAAGATTCTTACCGCAACAATGAGCAGTTCTTC few TRBJ2-1 - TRBV3-1
CASSQQGDTQYF TGTGCCAGCAGCCAACAGGGAGATACGCAGTATTTT few TRBJ2-3 - TRBV3-1
CSATPPRTAGYGYTF TGCAGTGCTACGCCTCCGAGAACAGCAGGCTATGGCTACACCTTC many TRBJ1-2 - TRBV20-1
CASSPGTMNTGELFF TGTGCCAGCAGCCCCGGGACTATGAACACCGGGGAGCTGTTTTTT - TRBJ2-2 TRBD2 TRBV7-2
CATPQGGLRYEQFF TGTGCCACCCCCCAAGGGGGGCTTCGGTATGAGCAGTTCTTC - TRBJ2-1 - TRBV24-1
CASLRGQETQYF TGTGCCAGCCTTAGGGGACAAGAGACCCAGTACTTC few TRBJ2-5 - TRBV2
CASSRQGVRLETQYF TGTGCCAGCAGCCGACAGGGGGTTAGGCTGGAGACCCAGTACTTC - TRBJ2-5 TRBD1 TRBV27
CASTLGTGGLTEAFF TGTGCCAGCACCTTAGGGACAGGGGGGCTTACTGAAGCTTTCTTT - TRBJ1-1 TRBD1 TRBV5-6
CASIHGSPGTGELFF TGTGCCAGCATCCATGGGTCACCGGGCACCGGGGAGCTGTTTTTT few TRBJ2-2 - TRBV12-3/TRBV12-4
CASSHSGGNEQFF TGTGCCAGCAGCCATTCCGGGGGTAATGAGCAGTTCTTC few TRBJ2-1 - TRBV14
CASSQVWTSGDYNEQFF TGCGCCAGCAGCCAAGTATGGACTAGCGGGGATTACAATGAGCAGTTCTTC few TRBJ2-1 TRBD2 TRBV4-3
CASSRAGTATGELFF TGTGCCAGCAGTCGCGCCGGGACAGCCACCGGGGAGCTGTTTTTT many TRBJ2-2 TRBD1 TRBV6-5
CASRSGLWETQYF TGTGCCAGCAGGTCCGGACTCTGGGAGACCCAGTACTTC few TRBJ2-5 - TRBV7-2
CSVKDFNQPQHF TGCAGCGTCAAAGATTTCAATCAGCCCCAGCATTTT few TRBJ1-5 - TRBV29-1
CAISESYSPGGVDTQYF TGTGCCATCAGTGAGTCGTACTCCCCGGGGGGAGTGGATACGCAGTATTTT - TRBJ2-3 TRBD2 TRBV10-3
CASSLDRGVYSNQPQHF TGTGCCAGCAGCTTAGATAGGGGGGTGTATAGCAATCAGCCCCAGCATTTT many TRBJ1-5 - TRBV7-9
CASSSVWETQYF TGCGCCAGCAGCTCCGTTTGGGAGACCCAGTACTTC few TRBJ2-5 - TRBV4-1
CASSFPLSATEAFF TGTGCCAGCAGCTTTCCCCTGTCGGCCACTGAAGCTTTCTTT few TRBJ1-1 - TRBV7-9
CASSQVFGELFF TGCGCCAGCAGTCAAGTTTTCGGGGAGCTGTTTTTT few TRBJ2-2 - TRBV23-1
CASSLAGGSHQPQHF TGTGCCAGCAGCTTAGCAGGGGGGTCGCATCAGCCCCAGCATTTT - TRBJ1-5 - TRBV7-9
CAWGTKATDTQYF TGTGCCTGGGGCACGAAAGCGACAGATACGCAGTATTTT few TRBJ2-3 - TRBV30
CASSRAGGMNTEAFF TGCGCCAGCAGCCGCGCAGGGGGTATGAACACTGAAGCTTTCTTT few TRBJ1-1 TRBD1 TRBV5-1
CASSLVSRGSLGETQYF TGCGCCAGCAGCTTGGTGTCCAGGGGGAGTTTGGGAGAGACCCAGTACTTC - TRBJ2-5 TRBD1 TRBV5-1
CASSLPLAGGYNEQFF TGTGCCAGCAGCTTACCTCTAGCGGGGGGCTACAATGAGCAGTTCTTC few TRBJ2-1 TRBD2 TRBV7-9
CSAQSPRDRNIQYF TGCAGTGCTCAGTCCCCCCGGGACAGAAACATTCAGTACTTC many TRBJ2-4 TRBD1 TRBV20-1
CASSWDGTGTYTF TGTGCCAGCAGCTGGGATGGGACAGGGACCTACACCTTC few TRBJ1-2 TRBD1 TRBV7-2
CASSNRGDQPQHF TGTGCCAGCAGTAACAGGGGGGATCAGCCCCAGCATTTT many TRBJ1-5 TRBD1 TRBV2
CASSSRQGEGTEAFF TGTGCCAGCAGCTCGAGACAGGGTGAGGGCACTGAAGCTTTCTTT many TRBJ1-1 TRBD1 TRBV7-8
CASSLIQGLTYNEQFF TGTGCCAGCAGCTTAATTCAGGGGCTCACCTACAATGAGCAGTTCTTC - TRBJ2-1 - TRBV7-3
CASSFRATGNGKNIQYF TGTGCCAGCAGTTTTCGTGCGACAGGGAACGGCAAAAACATTCAGTACTTC - TRBJ2-4 TRBD1 TRBV27
CSARRGGTSQETQYF TGCAGTGCTAGGAGAGGAGGGACTAGTCAAGAGACCCAGTACTTC - TRBJ2-5 TRBD2 TRBV20-1
CASSSRDYGYTF TGCGCCAGCAGCTCTCGTGACTATGGCTACACCTTC few TRBJ1-2 - TRBV5-1
CASSLYESGETQYF TGTGCCAGCAGTTTATACGAAAGCGGGGAGACCCAGTACTTC many TRBJ2-5 - TRBV27
CASSPDPANSPLHF TGCGCCAGCAGCCCAGATCCAGCCAATTCACCCCTCCACTTT few TRBJ1-6 - TRBV5-1
CASSPSSRETQYF TGTGCCAGCAGCCCTAGCTCGCGAGAGACCCAGTACTTC few TRBJ2-5 - TRBV11-2
CASSQFSEAFF TGTGCCAGCAGCCAGTTCAGTGAAGCTTTCTTT few TRBJ1-1 - TRBV3-1
CASSQGGTGGSGELFF TGTGCCAGCAGCCAAGGGGGGACAGGGGGTTCCGGGGAGCTGTTTTTT few TRBJ2-2 TRBD1 TRBV4-2
CSARGRPNTEAFF TGCAGTGCTAGGGGCAGGCCGAACACTGAAGCTTTCTTT - TRBJ1-1 - TRBV20-1
CASSQVVGGLYNEQFF TGTGCCAGCAGCCAGGTTGTCGGGGGGCTATACAATGAGCAGTTCTTC few TRBJ2-1 - TRBV3-1